This T cell receptor beta chain was recorded in a study of blood T cell repertoires in COVID-19 (dated by TCRdb to about 2020). At the level of the whole study: Samples covering the acute and convalescent phases of COVID-19 were provided by collaborators in the United States, Italy and Spain. The prospective study material was composed of cDNA or gDNA derived from T cells, B-cell-depleted T cells, or PBMCs. Subjects who had been exposed to COVID-19, were actively infected with it, or had recovered from it provided the deeply sampled blood TCRbeta repertoires that made up the dataset. A freely available public database, intended as a resource for researchers studying the immune response to SARS-CoV-2, is where the repertoires were released. Samples were obtained from the ongoing ImmuneRACE study (first 160 participants) and from 1,254 subjects provided by 6 global collaborators. The sample metadata nearly always contained a de-identified subject ID, COVID-19 status, age in years and sex. Where available, HLA class I and class II types were taken from metadata supplied by the sample provider and were not determined by assay-based typing. The investigation overall reported the following: The amount of clinical and demographic metadata varied by source and participant and was provided uncurated.

Each collaborating institution followed its own protocols to collect whole blood in K2EDTA tubes. For TCRbeta analysis, collaborator samples were shipped as frozen whole blood, as isolated PBMCs, or as DNA extracted from either sample type. Remarks on this clone: Its cognate antigen has yet to be identified. The record has no base qualities; no much larger clone is one base away.

Here V drops 0 bases and J drops 0 bases, and the junction holds 3 bases not matched to any gene. The germline V gene encodes CDR1 SGHTA and CDR2 FQGNSA. From its cysteine to its phenylalanine, the CDR3 spans 17 amino acids. The read is trimmed to its CDR3 DNA, 51 bases read in frame from base 1. TCRbeta CDR3 regions were amplified from genomic DNA using the immunoSEQ Assay, a bias-controlled multiplex PCR. The original pipeline was this. Within the assay, amplification of reference gene primers was used to estimate how many nucleated cells each sample contained. To quantify the absolute abundance of each unique TCRbeta CDR3 rearrangement, sequence reads were collapsed and filtered. Productive Simpson clonality was computed per sample as the square root of Simpson's diversity index over productive rearrangements. TCRdb's version of the immuneACCESS table is confined to in-frame rearrangements and falls short of the full clone set. An unresolved V gene accounts for under half of the shortfall where checked; the remainder is of unknown origin. That table gives V, J and clone size, and the DNA gave D and trimming. This sample comprises roughly 27,000 clones, roughly nine tenths of them detected only once. The top ten clonotypes cover roughly 16% of the sample.

The sequencing input was peripheral blood. Here the chain combines TRBV7-2 and TRBJ2-3, with 10 middle bases fitting TRBD2. The receptor was isolated from a human donor with active COVID-19. The donor label of this sample is uncertain. The DNA sequence is given as TGTGCCAGCAGCTTAGCAGCGGGAGGGCCAAGCACAGATACGCAGTATTTT. It is translated as CASSLAAGGPSTDTQYF.